The 13 T cell receptor beta chains reported below all come from one sample, sequenced in a study of blood T cells in healthy people across ages. A second PCR, run for roughly 7 to 12 cycles, used a sample-barcoded 5' primer plus a J-beta primer mix. TCRdb processed the 5' RACE reads anew with MiXCR; each CDR3 protein has one entry. This table holds 1,800,000 or so distinct CDR3 sequences, 39% found once. Sequencing was performed on blood. The receptors shown here come from a human donor in good health.

The sample holds a few counts of this clonotype. This chain connects TRBV29-1 to TRBJ2-7, with 7 bases lining up with TRBD1. V gave up 8 bases and J gave up 3 bases; unmatched junction bases: 10. This CDR3 contains 13 residues. Germline loops: CDR1 SQVTM, CDR2 ANQGSEA. This CDR3 is CSCGQAAGYEQYF. The CDR3 DNA follows: TGCAGCTGTGGACAGGCGGCGGGCTACGAGCAGTACTTC.

There are a few counts of this clonotype. The V gene is TRBV12-3 or TRBV12-4, the J gene TRBJ2-2; D possibly corresponds to TRBD2 (6 bases). The germline V and J ends were trimmed by 3 bases and 5 bases, with 10 bases remaining between them. CDR3 length: 14 residues. The CDR3 protein is CASSFRAGTGELFF. Here the CDR3 DNA reads TGTGCCAGCAGTTTCAGGGCGGGAACCGGGGAGCTGTTTTTT.

The chain combines TRBV7-2 with TRBJ2-5; D perhaps matches TRBD1 (5 bases). The J call is uncertain, as TRBJ2-7 better fits the DNA end. This CDR3 has 14 residues. Germline V lookup: CDR1 SGHTA, CDR2 FQGNSA. CDR3 residues: CASSLALREGEQYF. CDR3 DNA sequence: TGTGCCAGCAGCTTAGCCCTCAGGGAAGGCGAGCAGTACTTC.

This clonotype came up a few times. The rearrangement joins TRBV15 to TRBJ1-5; D is possibly TRBD1 (5 bases). Deletions cut 8 bases from V and 6 bases from J, with 11 bases between. Germline V gene sequence: CDR1 LNHNV, CDR2 YYDKDF (reference sequence). This CDR3 region has 12 residues. In DNA, the CDR3 is TGTGCCACCGCGAGGGGCCGTCAGCCCCAGCATTTT. Protein product: CATARGRQPQHF.

The CDR3 DNA sequence: TGCGCCAGCAGCACCGGGACTAGCGGGGTGAGAGACGAGCAGTACTTC. Protein sequence: CASSTGTSGVRDEQYF. This sequence joins TRBV5-1 and TRBJ2-5; the match to TRBD2 covers 13 bases. The J call may not be correct, given that the DNA end is closer to TRBJ2-7. Germline V lookup: CDR1 SGHRS, CDR2 YFSETQ. This CDR3 spans 16 amino acids.

V gene TRBV29-1 combines with J gene TRBJ2-1; D gene ambiguous. CDR3 length equals 10 residues. The germline V and J ends were trimmed by 7 bases and 8 bases, with 9 bases remaining between them. Germline V gene lookup returns CDR1 SQVTM and CDR2 ANQGSEA. CDR3 coding DNA: TGCAGCGCAAAGACGGATGAGCAGTTCTTC. This codes for CSAKTDEQFF.

V usage is TRBV19 and J usage is TRBJ1-2, with 8 bases fitting TRBD1. This CDR3 region has 14 residues. Germline lookup yields CDR1 LNHDA and CDR2 SQIVND (reference sequence). Trimming removed 6 bases from V and 3 bases from J; junction bases left unmatched: 6. The CDR3 sequence: CASRLTGVYYGYTF. DNA for the CDR3: TGTGCCAGTAGACTGACAGGGGTCTACTATGGCTACACCTTC.

The gene calls are TRBV24-1 and TRBJ2-1, with 7 positions matching TRBD1. CDR1 and CDR2 from the germline V gene are KGHDR and SFDVKD. The ends lost 3 bases at V and 1 base at J; junction bases unmatched: 5. The CDR3 extends over 16 amino acids. In DNA, the CDR3 is TGTGCCACCAGTGATCCCAGACAGGGTTCCTACAATGAGCAGTTCTTC. Translating it yields CATSDPRQGSYNEQFF.

This clonotype has a handful of counts. The gene calls are TRBV7-2 and TRBJ2-3; 9 nucleotides line up with TRBD2. The germline V gene encodes CDR1 SGHTA and CDR2 FQGNSA. V was pared by 4 bases and J by 1 base, with 3 bases of the junction left unmatched. This CDR3 has 15 residues. DNA for the CDR3: TGTGCCAGCAGCTCGGCTAGCGGGGGCACAGATACGCAGTATTTT. This translates into CASSSASGGTDTQYF.

The chain carries TRBV7-9 and TRBJ1-1; D not certain. CDR1 is SEHNR and CDR2 is FQNEAQ in the germline V gene (reference sequence). Trimming removed 5 bases from V and 0 bases from J, with 13 bases in between. The CDR3 runs to 15 residues. CDR3 protein: CASSPGLGMNTEAFF. The DNA for the CDR3 is TGTGCCAGCAGCCCCGGGTTAGGTATGAACACTGAAGCTTTCTTT.

The chain has TRBV4-2 and TRBJ2-5; TRBD1 might be the D (5 bases). Judging by the DNA end, TRBJ2-7 fits better; the J call may be wrong. Germline CDR1 is LGHNA and CDR2 is YNFKEQ. The CDR3 is 15 residues long. The CDR3 DNA follows: TGTGCCAGCAGCCAAGACAGGGTTGTTCTTTACGAGCAGTACTTC. This translates into CASSQDRVVLYEQYF.

The rearrangement links TRBV20-1 to TRBJ2-7; D uncertain. V lost 4 bases to trimming and J lost 0 bases, with 13 bases between them. The germline V gene encodes CDR1 DFQATT and CDR2 SNEGSKA (reference sequence). The CDR3 is 14 residues long. CDR3 nucleotide sequence: TGCAGTGCTAAGTGGCCACAGAGCTCCTACGAGCAGTACTTC. It specifies CSAKWPQSSYEQYF.

This clonotype has only a few counts. Here the CDR3 DNA reads TGTGCCAGCAGTTCCCCCGGGACATCAAATCAGCCCCAGCATTTT. Amino acids: CASSSPGTSNQPQHF. The chain has TRBV28 and TRBJ1-5, with D tentatively TRBD1 (6 bases). This CDR3 contains 15 residues. CDR1 is MDHEN and CDR2 is SYDVKM in the germline V gene. V shed 4 bases and J shed 4 bases, with 14 bases lying between them.